Shown below are 30 T cell receptor beta chains from a single sample sequenced in a study of blood T cell repertoires in COVID-19. Sequencing used immunoSEQ multiplex PCR; TCRdb keeps in-frame clones, though not all of them. The sample lists about 280,000 clones, approximately 90% occurring once. The specimen sequenced was peripheral blood. The receptors derive from a man aged 35-49 years with acute or convalescent COVID-19.

The chain has TRBV5-1 and TRBJ1-1; 8 bases agree with TRBD1. Per germline, CDR1 SGHRS and CDR2 YFSETQ. The V segment lost 4 bases and the J segment 4 bases; nucleotides outside the gene matches: 15. This CDR3 comprises 17 residues. This CDR3 reads CASSLRQGPYQSTEAFF. In DNA form, the CDR3 reads TGCGCCAGCAGCCTCCGACAGGGGCCCTACCAGAGCACTGAAGCTTTCTTT.

The CDR3 sequence: CASRLEAPGQANTEAFF. The CDR3 DNA is TGTGCAAGTCGCTTAGAAGCGCCGGGACAGGCGAACACTGAAGCTTTCTTT. The rearrangement uses TRBV12-2 and TRBJ1-1; TRBD1 is taken as the D call from the table, unchecked against the DNA. TRBV12-2 is designated a pseudogene. This CDR3 region has 17 residues.

This sequence joins TRBV11-2 and TRBJ2-5; tentatively, D is TRBD1 (5 bases). Germline V gene sequence: CDR1 SGHAT, CDR2 FQNNGV. Trimming removed 1 base at V and 1 base at J, with 13 bases between. The CDR3 is 16 amino acids. Written as DNA, the CDR3 is TGTGCCAGCAGCTTAGCAGTGGGGCAGTCCCAAGAGACCCAGTACTTC. It yields the protein CASSLAVGQSQETQYF.

This sequence joins TRBV5-1 and TRBJ2-3, with a possible D match to TRBD2 (6 bases). Germline-derived CDR1 and CDR2 are SGHRS and YFSETQ. The CDR3 spans 16 residues. V lost 3 bases, J lost 4 bases, and 18 bases lay in between. The CDR3 loop reads CASSSLTGGSADTQYF. CDR3 coding DNA: TGCGCCAGCAGCTCGCTAACTGGAGGGTCCGCAGATACGCAGTATTTT.

The J gene is TRBJ2-3, the V gene TRBV10-3; the D gene is possibly TRBD1 (6 bases). V dropped 6 bases and J dropped 0 bases, with 10 bases sitting between them. This CDR3 has 14 residues. Germline V CDR1 and CDR2: ENHRY, SYGVKD. This CDR3 reads CAIRDRQSTDTQYF. CDR3 sequence (DNA): TGTGCCATCAGGGACAGACAGAGCACAGATACGCAGTATTTT.

The J gene is TRBJ1-2, the V gene TRBV5-5; TRBD1 might be the D (5 bases). Germline V gives CDR1 SGHKS, CDR2 YYEKEE (reference sequence). The CDR3 is 15 amino acids. The germline V and J ends were trimmed by 0 bases and 4 bases, with 13 bases remaining between them. CDR3 sequence reads: CASSLVVGGAYGYTF. The CDR3 DNA reads TGTGCCAGCAGCTTGGTTGTCGGGGGTGCCTATGGCTACACCTTC.

The chain carries TRBV25-1 and TRBJ1-3; tentatively, D is TRBD1 (5 bases). Germline assignment: CDR1 MGHDK and CDR2 SYGVNS. The CDR3 extends over 15 amino acids. The V and J ends lost 4 bases and 2 bases respectively, with 12 bases between them. Here the CDR3 reads CASSGPRTTGNTIYF. The CDR3 DNA follows: TGTGCCAGCAGTGGGCCCCGGACAACTGGAAACACCATATATTTT.

The rearrangement links TRBV2 to TRBJ2-3, with 8 bases matching TRBD1. The CDR3 loop spans 16 amino acids. V lost 4 bases and J lost 0; bases outside the gene matches: 6. CDR1 and CDR2 (germline): SNHLY, FYNNEI. CDR3: CASSGDGQGSTDTQYF. CDR3 sequence (DNA): TGTGCCAGCAGTGGGGATGGACAGGGAAGCACAGATACGCAGTATTTT.

V gene TRBV27 combines with J gene TRBJ1-5; 7 nucleotides agree with TRBD1. The ends lost 7 bases at V and 7 bases at J; junction bases unmatched: 7. The CDR3 extends over 13 amino acids. The V gene's germline CDR1 is MNHEY and CDR2 SMNVEV (reference sequence). This CDR3 is CASTPGRGQPQHF. In nucleotides, the CDR3 is TGTGCCAGCACCCCGGGCAGGGGGCAGCCCCAGCATTTT.

The rearrangement links TRBV30 to TRBJ1-2; D unresolved. The CDR3 has 13 residues. V gave up 0 bases and J gave up 8 bases, with 13 bases separating them. CDR1 and CDR2 from the germline V gene are GTSNPN and SVGIG (reference sequence). In DNA form, the CDR3 reads TGTGCCTGGAGTGTAAAGGGAGGTGGGGGCTACACCTTC. It yields the protein CAWSVKGGGGYTF.

V is TRBV5-4 and J is TRBJ2-1, with 11 positions matching TRBD1. CDR3 length: 18 amino acids. The germline gives CDR1 SGHNT, CDR2 YYREEE (reference sequence). The ends lost 0 bases at V and 8 bases at J; junction bases unmatched: 13. The CDR3 protein is CASSLAAGTGGQGDEQFF. Here the CDR3 DNA reads TGTGCCAGCAGCTTGGCGGCCGGGACAGGGGGACAGGGGGATGAGCAGTTCTTC.

The V call is TRBV11-3, the J call TRBJ2-1, with 8 bases identical to TRBD2. The germline gives CDR1 SGHNT, CDR2 YENEEA. V trimming: 0 bases; J trimming: 2 bases; junction bases outside the gene matches: 0. This CDR3 is 15 amino acids long. The CDR3 nucleotides read TGTGCCAGCAGCTTAGAAGCGGGGGCCTACAATGAGCAGTTCTTC. It codes for CASSLEAGAYNEQFF. The full variable domain, with the rest looked up from reference TRBV11-3 and TRBJ2-1, is EAGVVQSPRYKIIEKKQPVAFWCNPISGHNTLYWYLQNLGQGPELLIRYENEEAVDDSQLPKDRFSAERLKGVDSTLKIQPAELGDSAVYLCASSLEAGAYNEQFFGPGTRLTVL.

The chain employs TRBV3-1 (or the pseudogene TRBV3-2) and TRBJ1-2; 11 bases are shared with TRBD1. The CDR3 has 14 amino acids. Germline V lookup: CDR1 LGHDT, CDR2 YNNKEL (reference sequence). The trim removed 7 bases at V and 7 bases at J, leaving 8 bases unmatched. This chain's CDR3 is CASTGRDRGFGYTF. CDR3 nucleotides: TGTGCCAGCACCGGCCGGGACAGGGGGTTTGGCTACACCTTC.

This chain joins TRBV5-1 and TRBJ2-1; D call uncertain. Germline V gene lookup returns CDR1 SGHRS and CDR2 YFSETQ. The CDR3 has 14 amino acids. V lost 4 bases and J lost 10, with 18 bases in between. The CDR3 here is CASSILNHRQEQFF. As DNA, the CDR3 is TGCGCCAGCAGCATACTAAACCATAGGCAGGAGCAGTTCTTC.

The chain carries TRBV2 and TRBJ1-1; 8 nucleotides agree with TRBD1. Germline lookup yields CDR1 SNHLY and CDR2 FYNNEI. The CDR3 is made up of 14 amino acids. V shed 6 bases and J 5 bases; nucleotides not matched to a gene: 8. Here the CDR3 DNA reads TGTGCCAGCAGCCGGACAGGGCGTGGGACTGAAGCTTTCTTT. Its protein product is CASSRTGRGTEAFF.

The chain has TRBV3-1 (or the pseudogene TRBV3-2) and TRBJ2-5; TRBD1 agrees at 11 bases. The germline CDR1 and CDR2 sequences are LGHDT and YNNKEL (reference sequence). CDR3 length: 16 residues. V lost 6 bases to trimming and J lost 5 bases; unmatched junction nucleotides: 11. CDR3 sequence: CASSDTGTGGRETQYF. As DNA, the CDR3 is TGTGCCAGCAGTGATACCGGGACAGGGGGACGGGAGACCCAGTACTTC.

The CDR3 region is CASSLAGQGGNTIYF. The DNA of the CDR3 is TGTGCCAGCAGCTTGGCGGGACAGGGGGGAAACACCATATATTTT. This chain links TRBV7-3 with TRBJ1-3, with 10 bases fitting TRBD1. CDR1 and CDR2 from the germline V gene are SGHTA and FQGTGA. Trimming cost V 3 bases and J 4 bases; bases outside gene matches: 3. There are 15 residues in the CDR3.

The chain combines TRBV5-1 with TRBJ2-1; 7 positions agree with TRBD2. J was trimmed by 1 base and V by 3 bases; bases with no gene match: 4. Germline CDR1 and CDR2: SGHRS and YFSETQ. The CDR3 loop spans 15 amino acids. The DNA of the CDR3 is TGCGCCAGCAGCTCTATCGGGGGGTCCTACAATGAGCAGTTCTTC. It translates to CASSSIGGSYNEQFF.

The chain couples TRBV24-1 to TRBJ1-4, with a tentative D call TRBD1 (5 bases). V lost 3 bases and J 7 bases, leaving 11 bases between the germline ends. The germline gives CDR1 KGHDR, CDR2 SFDVKD. The CDR3 runs 14 residues. The CDR3 region is CATSDNQGGEKLFF. CDR3 nucleotides: TGTGCCACCAGTGATAACCAGGGAGGTGAAAAACTGTTTTTT.

The V gene is TRBV27, the J gene TRBJ2-3, with D tentatively TRBD1 (5 bases). This CDR3 comprises 14 residues. CDR1 is MNHEY, CDR2 SMNVEV, per germline (reference sequence). Trimming cost V 5 bases and J 2 bases, with 11 bases left between them. The CDR3 loop is CASSLTGPTDTQYF. The CDR3 nucleotides read TGTGCCAGCAGTCTTACAGGCCCCACAGATACGCAGTATTTT.

This sequence joins TRBV10-3 and TRBJ1-1; possible D gene TRBD1, 6 bases. Germline CDR1 ENHRY, CDR2 SYGVKD. Trimming left V 11 bases short and J 5 bases short, with 18 bases between. CDR3 size: 13 residues. CDR3 amino acids: CASRQDARTEAFF. The CDR3 DNA follows: TGTGCCTCGCGACAGGATGCCAGGACTGAAGCTTTCTTT.

The chain employs TRBV2 and TRBJ2-5; maybe TRBD2 (6 bases). The CDR3 runs to 14 residues. The germline V and J ends were trimmed by 7 bases and 3 bases, with 15 bases remaining between them. Germline CDR1 and CDR2: SNHLY and FYNNEI. The CDR3 protein is CASTWRGREETQYF. The CDR3 region has the DNA TGTGCCAGCACCTGGAGGGGCAGAGAAGAGACCCAGTACTTC.

This rearrangement joins TRBV12-3 or TRBV12-4 to TRBJ1-2; D is unresolved. V was shortened by 6 bases and J by 2 bases, with 7 bases between the two germline ends. The CDR3 sequence is 12 residues long. CDR3 amino acids: CASRTGNYGYTF. In nucleotides, the CDR3 is TGTGCCAGCAGGACGGGGAACTATGGCTACACCTTC.

The chain couples TRBV12-3 or TRBV12-4 to TRBJ2-3; the D is unclear. V was trimmed by 4 bases and J by 0 bases, leaving 5 bases between them. The length of the CDR3 is 13 residues. The CDR3 sequence: CASSSGSTDTQYF. Written as DNA, the CDR3 is TGTGCCAGCAGTTCGGGTAGCACAGATACGCAGTATTTT.

This clone was detected a few times. In DNA, the CDR3 is TGCGCCAGCAGTGACTCGGGACAGCTTCGCACAGATACGCAGTATTTT. Translating gives CASSDSGQLRTDTQYF. V is TRBV10-1 and J is TRBJ2-3; 7 nucleotides agree with TRBD1. The ends lost 3 bases at V and 1 base at J; junction bases unmatched: 7. The length of the CDR3 is 16 residues. In germline, CDR1 is WNHNN, CDR2 SYGVQD (reference sequence).

The rearrangement joins TRBV19 to TRBJ1-1, with a weak D call TRBD1 (5 bases). V lost 3 bases and J 4 bases, leaving 15 bases between the germline ends. Germline-derived CDR1 and CDR2 are LNHDA and SQIVND (reference sequence). This CDR3 has 15 residues. CDR3 residues: CASSIWGVGGTEAFF. CDR3 coding DNA: TGTGCCAGTAGTATCTGGGGGGTAGGAGGCACTGAAGCTTTCTTT. Complete variable domain (other parts from reference TRBV19 and TRBJ1-1): DGGITQSPKYLFRKEGQNVTLSCEQNLNHDAMYWYRQDPGQGLRLIYYSQIVNDFQKGDIAEGYSVSREKKESFPLTVTSAQKNPTAFYLCASSIWGVGGTEAFFGQGTRLTVV.

The chain has TRBV5-6 and TRBJ1-5, with D maybe TRBD1 (5 bases). Trimming pared 3 bases from V and 1 base from J, leaving 11 bases between. The CDR3 is 15 amino acids. Germline V gene data show CDR1 as SGHDT and CDR2 as YYEEEE. The CDR3 DNA sequence: TGTGCCAGCAGCTCGGGACTCTCAAGCAATCAGCCCCAGCATTTT. It yields the protein CASSSGLSSNQPQHF.

The chain has TRBV29-1 and TRBJ1-2; 7 bases align to TRBD1. V was pared by 5 bases and J by 4 bases, with 4 bases of the junction left unmatched. The CDR3 consists of 12 residues. Per germline, CDR1 SQVTM and CDR2 ANQGSEA. CDR3 DNA sequence: TGCAGCGTTCCAGGGGGTGTCTATGGCTACACCTTC. Translated, it gives CSVPGGVYGYTF. Full variable domain (rest looked up from reference TRBV29-1 and TRBJ1-2): SAVISQKPSRDICQRGTSLTIQCQVDSQVTMMFWYRQQPGQSLTLIATANQGSEATYESGFVIDKFPISRPNLTFSTLTVSNMSPEDSSIYLCSVPGGVYGYTFGSGTRLTVV.

The V and J genes are TRBV12-3 or TRBV12-4 and TRBJ2-7; D possibly corresponds to TRBD2 (5 bases). V was cut by 7 bases and J by 2 bases, with 12 bases left in between. The CDR3 is 13 residues long. The CDR3 sequence is CASIQDGTYEQYF. In DNA, the CDR3 is TGTGCCAGCATTCAGGACGGGACCTACGAGCAGTACTTC.

This clone was counted between two and nine times. The V gene is TRBV24-1, the J gene TRBJ1-2; 7 nucleotides agree with TRBD1. The CDR3 sequence is 14 residues long. The V gene's germline CDR1 is KGHDR and CDR2 SFDVKD. The J segment lost 5 bases and the V segment lost 4 bases, leaving 6 bases of the junction unmatched. CDR3 sequence: CATSDPGQPYGYTF. CDR3 nucleotides: TGTGCCACCAGTGACCCGGGACAGCCATATGGCTACACCTTC.